The 7 T cell receptor beta chains below come from one sample, sequenced in a study of blood T cell repertoires in COVID-19. Profiled with immunoSEQ multiplex PCR; TCRdb holds only in-frame clones, not every one. Among 100,000 or so clones, around 87% were seen once, and the ten largest hold around a tenth. Sequencing was performed on peripheral blood. The receptors stem from a woman younger than 45 with acute or convalescent COVID-19.

V and J are TRBV18 and TRBJ2-5, with D uncertain. Trimming took off 4 bases at V and 5 bases at J, with 11 bases between the two ends. CDR1 and CDR2 from the germline V gene are KGHSH and LQKENI. The CDR3 is 13 amino acids. The CDR3 nucleotides are TGTGCCAGCTCACTCGCCTCGGAGGAGACCCAGTACTTC. Translated: CASSLASEETQYF.

The rearrangement uses TRBV7-9 and TRBJ1-2; possibly TRBD1 for D (5 bases). CDR3 size: 14 residues. The germline gives CDR1 SEHNR, CDR2 FQNEAQ (reference sequence). V lost 2 bases and J lost 4, with 11 bases in between. For the CDR3, the DNA is TGTGCCAGCAGCTTATTGGACGGGGGCTATGGCTACACCTTC. This codes for CASSLLDGGYGYTF.

The V call is TRBV30, the J call TRBJ2-7; TRBD1 is a possible D gene (6 bases). Germline values: CDR1 GTSNPN, CDR2 SVGIG (reference sequence). The CDR3 is 13 residues long. Trimming took off 4 bases at V and 4 bases at J, with 14 bases between the two ends. CDR3 loop: CAWMSDRTYEQYF. CDR3 DNA: TGTGCCTGGATGTCGGACAGAACGTACGAGCAGTACTTC.

V usage is TRBV6-6 and J usage is TRBJ2-2; possibly TRBD1 for D (6 bases). V dropped 10 bases and J dropped 5 bases, with 8 bases sitting between them. The CDR3 runs to 11 residues. Germline lookup yields CDR1 MNHNY and CDR2 SVGAGI (reference sequence). Here the CDR3 DNA reads TGTGCCACAGACAGGACCGGGGAGCTGTTTTTT. The encoded protein is CATDRTGELFF.

The chain carries TRBV2 and TRBJ2-7, with TRBD1 matching over 9 bases. CDR1 and CDR2 from the germline V gene are SNHLY and FYNNEI. The CDR3 totals 14 residues. V lost 7 bases and J lost 3; bases outside the gene matches: 7. Written as DNA, the CDR3 is TGTGCCAGCAATCCGGGACAGGGAAACTACGAGCAGTACTTC. This codes for CASNPGQGNYEQYF.

J is TRBJ1-5 and V is TRBV6-5, with 10 bases fitting TRBD1. Germline trimming cut 0 bases from V and 7 bases from J; bases unmatched to any gene: 3. The CDR3 sequence is 15 residues long. Per germline, CDR1 MNHEY and CDR2 SVGAGI. The CDR3: CASSYSGQGIQPQHF. The DNA of the CDR3 is TGTGCCAGCAGTTACTCGGGACAGGGGATCCAGCCCCAGCATTTT.

This rearrangement joins TRBV7-9 to TRBJ2-3; TRBD1 matches at 11 bases. CDR3 length equals 14 residues. Trimming at V came to 11 bases and at J to 4 bases, leaving 8 bases not matched to a gene. Per germline, CDR1 SEHNR and CDR2 FQNEAQ (reference sequence). As DNA, the CDR3 is TGTGCCGCCAGGGGGACAGGGGGTTCAGATACGCAGTATTTT. It specifies CAARGTGGSDTQYF.